The 21 T cell receptor beta chains presented below share a single source sample, sequenced in a study of Tregs in tolerant kidney transplant recipients. Data came from immunoSEQ multiplex PCR; TCRdb stores just in-frame clones and leaves some out. This sample has around 5,600 clones, with 90% found just once. Their antigen targets remain unknown. The sample in question was Tregs from blood cultured with allogeneic cells, obtained before the transplant. The receptors stem from a human patient who received a combined kidney and bone marrow transplant.

The chain uses TRBV19 and TRBJ2-2; no clear D gene. Germline V gene lookup returns CDR1 LNHDA and CDR2 SQIVND (reference sequence). The CDR3 loop spans 13 amino acids. V lost 1 base and J 4 bases, leaving 4 bases between the germline ends. The CDR3 loop is CASSIGGTGELFF. CDR3 nucleotide sequence: TGTGCCAGTAGTATAGGGGGCACCGGGGAGCTGTTTTTT.

The J gene is TRBJ1-2, the V gene TRBV7-8; D is uncertain. The germline CDR1 and CDR2 sequences are SGHVS and FQNEAQ. This CDR3 is 15 amino acids long. Trimming stripped 1 base from V and 8 bases from J, with 17 bases between. The CDR3 DNA is TGTGCCAGCAGCTTAGGTGTTGGGATTTCCACAGGCTACACCTTC. Its translation is CASSLGVGISTGYTF.

CDR3 region: CASSLDGAGDFGYTF. The CDR3 DNA reads TGTGCCAGCAGCTTAGATGGGGCAGGGGACTTCGGCTACACCTTC. The chain combines TRBV7-2 with TRBJ1-2; possible D gene TRBD1, 6 bases. The CDR3 extends over 15 amino acids. The V end was cut by 1 base, the J end by 8 bases, with 17 bases between. Germline V gives CDR1 SGHTA, CDR2 FQGNSA. The full variable domain, rest sourced from reference TRBV7-2 and TRBJ1-2, is GAGVSQSPSNKVTEKGKDVELRCDPISGHTALYWYRQSLGQGLEFLIYFQGNSAPDKSGLPSDRFSAERTGGSVSTLTIQRTQQEDSAVYLCASSLDGAGDFGYTFGSGTRLTVV.

The V gene is TRBV4-2, the J gene TRBJ1-5; the D gene is possibly TRBD1 (5 bases). The CDR3 loop spans 13 amino acids. CDR1 and CDR2 from the germline V gene are LGHNA and YNFKEQ. The V end was cut by 3 bases, the J end by 6 bases, with 9 bases between. For the CDR3, the DNA is TGTGCCAGCAGCCAGGGGGTTGGTCAGCCCCAGCATTTT. Translation gives CASSQGVGQPQHF.

There are a few counts of this clone. This rearrangement joins TRBV2 to TRBJ2-7; either TRBD1 or TRBD2 may supply D (5 bases each). The germline V and J ends were trimmed by 6 bases and 6 bases, with 15 bases remaining between them. There are 13 residues in the CDR3. Per germline, CDR1 SNHLY and CDR2 FYNNEI. The CDR3 region is CASSGDGPSEQYF. DNA of the CDR3: TGTGCCAGCAGCGGGGACGGGCCCAGCGAGCAGTACTTC.

The chain uses TRBV5-1 and TRBJ1-2; 7 nucleotides align to TRBD1. Germline-derived CDR1 and CDR2 are SGHRS and YFSETQ. The CDR3 totals 18 residues. V dropped 4 bases and J dropped 2; count of bases not matched to a gene: 17. This CDR3 reads CASSPRVVHSGGNYGYTF. The DNA of the CDR3 is TGCGCCAGCAGCCCTCGGGTAGTTCATTCAGGGGGAAACTATGGCTACACCTTC.

The chain carries TRBV27 and TRBJ2-7; perhaps TRBD1 as D (6 bases). Germline assignment: CDR1 MNHEY and CDR2 SMNVEV (reference sequence). This CDR3 has 16 amino acids. Trimming stripped 0 bases from V and 6 bases from J, with 18 bases between. The CDR3 sequence: CASSLSWAGQGTEQYF. In nucleotides, the CDR3 is TGTGCCAGCAGTTTATCTTGGGCAGGCCAGGGGACCGAGCAGTACTTC.

The gene calls are TRBV18 and TRBJ1-5; D is unclear. The CDR3 contains 16 residues. V lost 2 bases and J lost 0, with 11 bases in between. CDR1 KGHSH and CDR2 LQKENI come from the germline V gene. CDR3 sequence: CASSPVDTYSNQPQHF. CDR3 coding DNA: TGTGCCAGCTCACCAGTTGACACATATAGCAATCAGCCCCAGCATTTT.

CDR3 bases: TGTGCCAGCACCTTGACAGGGTCCGGAAACACCATATATTTT. Its protein is CASTLTGSGNTIYF. The chain joins TRBV28 to TRBJ1-3; 7 positions agree with TRBD1. Germline CDR1 and CDR2: MDHEN and SYDVKM. The CDR3 totals 14 residues. V dropped 7 bases and J dropped 4; count of bases not matched to a gene: 7.

This chain connects TRBV6-1 to TRBJ2-7, with 7 bases aligning to TRBD1. CDR3 length equals 14 residues. V dropped 6 bases and J dropped 5; count of bases not matched to a gene: 10. The germline V gene encodes CDR1 MNHNS and CDR2 SASEGT. In DNA, the CDR3 is TGTGCCAGCAGCACCCTAGTAGACAGGGACGAGCAGTACTTC. As protein: CASSTLVDRDEQYF.

This chain uses TRBV18 with TRBJ1-2; D is possibly TRBD1 (6 bases). This CDR3 contains 13 residues. The V end lost 3 bases, the J end lost 5 bases, and 10 bases lay between the germline ends. Germline CDR1 and CDR2: KGHSH and LQKENI. As DNA, the CDR3 is TGTGCCAGCTCACCGGACAGTTCATATGGCTACACCTTC. Amino acids: CASSPDSSYGYTF.

This chain joins TRBV2 and TRBJ1-1; D remains ambiguous. Germline V gene data show CDR1 as SNHLY and CDR2 as FYNNEI. CDR3 length: 10 amino acids. V dropped 8 bases and J dropped 13 bases, with 14 bases sitting between them. CDR3 residues: CASGRSKGFF. CDR3 DNA: TGTGCCAGCGGGAGGTCTAAAGGTTTCTTT.

The chain couples TRBV7-8 to TRBJ2-2; 11 nucleotides match TRBD2. Looked up from germline, CDR1 is SGHVS and CDR2 is FQNEAQ. Losses at the gene ends were 10 bases for V and 2 bases for J; bases not matched to a gene: 9. There are 16 residues in the CDR3. Here the CDR3 reads CATKTGLAANTGELFF. Here the CDR3 DNA reads TGTGCCACCAAAACGGGACTAGCGGCCAACACCGGGGAGCTGTTTTTT.

The chain has TRBV9 and TRBJ2-2, with TRBD2 matching 11 bases. Germline CDR1 reads SGDLS; CDR2 reads YYNGEE. Trimming took 0 bases from V and 4 from J; bases not matched to a gene: 8. The CDR3 spans 18 residues. CDR3 DNA: TGTGCCAGCAGCGTAGATTTAGCGGGGGGGCCTCGCACCGGGGAGCTGTTTTTT. Its translation is CASSVDLAGGPRTGELFF.

V is TRBV5-1 and J is TRBJ2-3; a weak D match, TRBD2 (5 bases). V lost 4 bases to trimming and J lost 0 bases, with 9 bases between them. Germline V lookup: CDR1 SGHRS, CDR2 YFSETQ. CDR3 length equals 14 residues. CDR3 sequence reads: CASSLGDSTDTQYF. CDR3 coding DNA: TGCGCCAGCAGCCTGGGAGATAGCACAGATACGCAGTATTTT.

This clone was seen just once. The V call is TRBV15, the J call TRBJ2-5; a weak D match, TRBD2 (6 bases). CDR1 is LNHNV and CDR2 is YYDKDF in the germline V gene (reference sequence). V was trimmed by 0 bases and J by 2 bases, leaving 16 bases between them. There are 17 residues in the CDR3. The CDR3 DNA reads TGTGCCACCAGCAGAGATGTGACCGGGGGACCACAAGAGACCCAGTACTTC. Translation: CATSRDVTGGPQETQYF. Full variable domain (missing parts from reference TRBV15 and TRBJ2-5): DAMVIQNPRYQVTQFGKPVTLSCSQTLNHNVMYWYQQKSSQAPKLLFHYYDKDFNNEADTPDNFQSRRPNTSFCFLDIRSPGLGDTAMYLCATSRDVTGGPQETQYFGPGTRLLVL.

The rearrangement joins TRBV5-1 to TRBJ2-7; 8 bases agree with TRBD1. Germline CDR1 and CDR2: SGHRS and YFSETQ. CDR3 size: 16 residues. Losses at the gene ends were 4 bases for V and 6 bases for J; bases not matched to a gene: 15. In nucleotides, the CDR3 is TGCGCCAGCAGCCCTGGAGGAGGGACAGGTCTCATCGAGCAGTACTTC. This codes for CASSPGGGTGLIEQYF.

V is TRBV4-1 and J is TRBJ2-1; weak D call: TRBD2 (5 bases). V was pared by 5 bases and J by 0 bases, with 14 bases between. Germline lookup yields CDR1 MGHRA and CDR2 YSYEKL. This CDR3 contains 16 residues. CDR3 amino acids: CASSFGLLSSYNEQFF. CDR3 nucleotide sequence: TGCGCCAGCAGCTTCGGACTTTTGAGCTCCTACAATGAGCAGTTCTTC.

The rearrangement uses TRBV28 and TRBJ2-7; D is uncertain. Germline V gene sequence: CDR1 MDHEN, CDR2 SYDVKM. The ends were cut back, 6 bases at V and 0 bases at J, with 3 bases in the middle. The CDR3 sequence is 11 residues long. CDR3 residues: CASRVSYEQYF. Here the CDR3 DNA reads TGTGCCAGCAGGGTCTCCTACGAGCAGTACTTC.

This chain connects TRBV25-1 to TRBJ2-6, with 7 bases matching TRBD1. V shed 5 bases, J shed 0 bases, and the junction held 7 bases outside the gene matches. Looked up from germline, CDR1 is MGHDK and CDR2 is SYGVNS. The CDR3 covers 17 residues. CDR3 bases: TGTGCCAGCAGTAGACAGGGATTGAGCTCTGGGGCCAACGTCCTGACTTTC. Its protein is CASSRQGLSSGANVLTF.

The chain uses TRBV18 and TRBJ2-7; D not resolved. The length of the CDR3 is 12 residues. The germline V gene has CDR1 KGHSH and CDR2 LQKENI. The ends were cut back, 5 bases at V and 2 bases at J, with 7 bases in the middle. The CDR3 DNA is TGTGCCAGCTCATCCATGACCTACGAGCAGTACTTC. This encodes CASSSMTYEQYF.